A single sample is the source of the 11 T cell receptor beta chains below, sequenced in a study of memory CD4+ T cells and cytomegalovirus serostatus. Assay used: immunoSEQ multiplex PCR; TCRdb lists only in-frame clones, some missing. The sample carries tens of thousands of clones, roughly three quarters recorded once. The sort gate was single viable CD3+CD4+CD8-CD45RO+ cells for memory CD4+ T cells. Sequenced: memory CD4+ T cells from blood. Receptor source: an adult in good health and CMV-seronegative.

The chain joins TRBV5-6 to TRBJ1-2, with D possibly matching TRBD1 (5 bases). The V end was cut by 4 bases, the J end by 0 bases, with 13 bases between. CDR1 and CDR2 (germline): SGHDT, YYEEEE. The CDR3 covers 15 residues. The CDR3 is CASSPPGGANYGYTF. CDR3 in DNA: TGTGCCAGCAGCCCTCCGGGGGGAGCTAACTATGGCTACACCTTC.

This rearrangement joins TRBV18 to TRBJ1-2; no definite D call. This CDR3 comprises 13 residues. Trimming left V 3 bases short and J 6 bases short, with 11 bases between. Germline V gives CDR1 KGHSH, CDR2 LQKENI. The CDR3 sequence is CASSPARGDGYTF. CDR3 sequence (DNA): TGTGCCAGCTCACCGGCTCGGGGAGATGGCTACACCTTC.

V and J are TRBV18 and TRBJ1-1, with D possibly being TRBD1 (5 bases). Trimming left V 6 bases short and J 1 base short, with 18 bases between. This CDR3 has 16 residues. Per the germline V gene, CDR1 is KGHSH and CDR2 is LQKENI. The CDR3 DNA reads as TGTGCCAGCTCGCCCCGGGACTCCTTACGGAACACTGAAGCTTTCTTT. It encodes CASSPRDSLRNTEAFF.

This chain links TRBV27 with TRBJ2-7; TRBD1 matches 10 bases. J was trimmed by 1 base and V by 5 bases; bases with no gene match: 5. CDR3 size: 15 residues. Germline values: CDR1 MNHEY, CDR2 SMNVEV (reference sequence). CDR3 DNA: TGTGCCAGCAGTCCGGGACAGGGGACTTCCTACGAGCAGTACTTC. Amino acids: CASSPGQGTSYEQYF.

This clone was seen more than once but under ten times. The rearrangement uses TRBV14 and TRBJ2-7; 12 nucleotides align to TRBD1. Germline CDR1 is SGHDN and CDR2 is FVKESK. J gave up 7 bases and V 1 base, and 8 bases lay outside the gene matches. The CDR3 is 16 residues long. This CDR3 reads CASSQAGTGGLREQYF. The CDR3 DNA reads TGTGCCAGCAGCCAAGCCGGGACAGGGGGCTTGAGGGAGCAGTACTTC.

This chain uses TRBV4-1 with TRBJ1-1; TRBD1 matches at 7 bases. Germline assignment: CDR1 MGHRA and CDR2 YSYEKL. CDR3 size: 15 residues. V lost 7 bases to trimming and J lost 0 bases; unmatched junction nucleotides: 8. CDR3 sequence reads: CASTRGGLMNTEAFF. DNA for the CDR3: TGCGCCAGCACCCGAGGGGGCCTCATGAACACTGAAGCTTTCTTT.

The rearrangement uses TRBV6-4 and TRBJ1-1; D is perhaps TRBD1 (5 bases). Per the germline V gene, CDR1 is MRHNA and CDR2 is SNTAGT. Trimming pared 4 bases from V and 2 bases from J, leaving 17 bases between. CDR3 length: 16 residues. The CDR3: CASSAGLPYNNTEAFF. For the CDR3, the DNA is TGTGCCAGCAGTGCGGGACTCCCTTATAATAACACTGAAGCTTTCTTT.

V is TRBV29-1 and J is TRBJ2-5; D call uncertain. In germline, CDR1 is SQVTM, CDR2 ANQGSEA. V was shortened by 0 bases and J by 2 bases, with 13 bases between the two germline ends. This CDR3 is built from 15 residues. CDR3 residues: CSVEEVLRDQETQYF. As DNA, the CDR3 is TGCAGCGTTGAAGAGGTCCTAAGGGATCAAGAGACCCAGTACTTC.

The chain employs TRBV30 and TRBJ1-1; a possible D gene is TRBD1 (5 bases). CDR1 is GTSNPN, CDR2 SVGIG, per germline (reference sequence). This CDR3 is built from 11 residues. V lost 5 bases and J 10 bases, leaving 14 bases between the germline ends. CDR3: CAWGDSSGAFF. As DNA, the CDR3 is TGTGCCTGGGGGGACTCCTCTGGAGCTTTCTTT.

CDR3 bases: TGTGCCAGCAGGGATCAGAACTCCTATAATTCACCCCTCCACTTT. This encodes CASRDQNSYNSPLHF. The genes are TRBV2 and TRBJ1-6; no definite D call. Germline values: CDR1 SNHLY, CDR2 FYNNEI. The CDR3 length is 15 residues. Trimming took off 6 bases at V and 0 bases at J, with 9 bases between the two ends. Based on the CDR3 plus reference TRBV2 and TRBJ1-6, the full variable domain is EPEVTQTPSHQVTQMGQEVILRCVPISNHLYFYWYRQILGQKVEFLVSFYNNEISEKSEIFDDQFSVERPDGSNFTLKIRSTKLEDSAMYFCASRDQNSYNSPLHFGNGTRLTVT.

The V and J genes are TRBV19 and TRBJ2-3; D is ambiguous. V was pared by 10 bases and J by 8 bases, with 19 bases between. The CDR3 spans 13 residues. CDR1 and CDR2 from the germline V gene are LNHDA and SQIVND (reference sequence). In nucleotides, the CDR3 is TGTGCCACCTGTGCTGCCCAGGTTCGTACGCAGTATTTT. Translating gives CATCAAQVRTQYF.